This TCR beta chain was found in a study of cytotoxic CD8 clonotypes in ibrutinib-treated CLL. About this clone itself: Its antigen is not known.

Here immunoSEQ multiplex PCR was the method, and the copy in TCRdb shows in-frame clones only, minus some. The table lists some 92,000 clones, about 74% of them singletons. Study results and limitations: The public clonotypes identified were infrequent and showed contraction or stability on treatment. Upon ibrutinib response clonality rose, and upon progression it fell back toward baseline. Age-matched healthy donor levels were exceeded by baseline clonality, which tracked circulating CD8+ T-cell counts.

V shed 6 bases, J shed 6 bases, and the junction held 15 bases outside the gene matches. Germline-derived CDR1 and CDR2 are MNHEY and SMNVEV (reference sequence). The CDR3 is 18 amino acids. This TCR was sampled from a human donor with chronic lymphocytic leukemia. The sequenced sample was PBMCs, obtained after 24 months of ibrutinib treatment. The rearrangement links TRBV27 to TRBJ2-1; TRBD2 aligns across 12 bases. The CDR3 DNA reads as TGTGCCAGCAGCCTAGGCCGGCCCCTAGCGGGAGGGGGCAATGAGCAGTTCTTC. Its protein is CASSLGRPLAGGGNEQFF.